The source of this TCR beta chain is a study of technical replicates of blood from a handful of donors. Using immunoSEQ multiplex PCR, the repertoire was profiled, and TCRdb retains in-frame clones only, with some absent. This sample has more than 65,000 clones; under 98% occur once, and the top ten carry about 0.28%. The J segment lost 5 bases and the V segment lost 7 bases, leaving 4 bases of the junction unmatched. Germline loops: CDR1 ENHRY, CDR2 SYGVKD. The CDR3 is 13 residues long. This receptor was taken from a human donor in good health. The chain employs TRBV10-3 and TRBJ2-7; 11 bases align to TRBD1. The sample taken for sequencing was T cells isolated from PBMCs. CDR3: CAITSGQGDEQYF. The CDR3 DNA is TGTGCCATCACCTCGGGACAGGGGGACGAGCAGTACTTC.